In this sample, the clone carrying this T cell receptor (beta chain) turned up once. This sample is drawn from a study of blood T cell repertoires in COVID-19. Looked up from germline, CDR1 is LNHDA and CDR2 is SQIVND (reference sequence). Between the trimmed V and J ends, which lost 6 bases and 3 bases, there was a span of 9 bases. This CDR3 region has 13 residues. Sequencing was performed with immunoSEQ multiplex PCR; in TCRdb, only in-frame clones are kept and a portion is missing. The sample includes under 400,000 clones, around 87% of them seen just once. The sequence derives from a woman aged 25 to 45 with COVID-19, enrolled during active disease. V gene TRBV19 combines with J gene TRBJ1-5; D remains ambiguous. Sequences were obtained from peripheral blood. For the CDR3, the DNA is TGTGCCAGTAGCACAGTACACAATCAGCCCCAGCATTTT. It specifies CASSTVHNQPQHF. The full variable domain, rest sourced from reference TRBV19 and TRBJ1-5, is DGGITQSPKYLFRKEGQNVTLSCEQNLNHDAMYWYRQDPGQGLRLIYYSQIVNDFQKGDIAEGYSVSREKKESFPLTVTSAQKNPTAFYLCASSTVHNQPQHFGDGTRLSIL.